Following are 16 T cell receptor beta chains from one sample sequenced in a study of shared clonotypes between healthy human individuals. Assay: immunoSEQ multiplex PCR; the TCRdb copy retains only in-frame clones and omits some. The table lists approximately 530,000 clones, 90% to 96% of them singletons, with 0.05% to 0.08% in the top ten. Sequenced: naive CD4+ T cells sorted from blood. As to subset: CD45RA+ positively selected. The source is a woman in her twenties or thirties in good health.

V and J are TRBV20-1 and TRBJ1-1; 7 bases agree with TRBD1. Losses at the gene ends were 6 bases for V and 11 bases for J; bases not matched to a gene: 9. Germline V gene sequence: CDR1 DFQATT, CDR2 SNEGSKA (reference sequence). The length of the CDR3 is 11 residues. Written as DNA, the CDR3 is TGCAGTGCCCACAGACAGGGACGGGCTTTCTTT. As protein: CSAHRQGRAFF.

The V call is TRBV28, the J call TRBJ1-2; 7 bases are a match to TRBD1. Germline CDR1 MDHEN, CDR2 SYDVKM. Trimming at V came to 2 bases and at J to 3 bases, leaving 9 bases not matched to a gene. The CDR3 is 16 amino acids. The CDR3: CASSLEETGRDYGYTF. The CDR3 DNA is TGTGCCAGCAGTTTAGAAGAGACAGGGAGGGACTATGGCTACACCTTC.

J is TRBJ2-1 and V is TRBV27; weak D call: TRBD2 (6 bases). CDR3 length: 13 amino acids. The germline V gene has CDR1 MNHEY and CDR2 SMNVEV (reference sequence). Trimming pared 6 bases from V and 8 bases from J, leaving 14 bases between. The CDR3 nucleotides are TGTGCCAGCAGGGCGCAGGGAGGCGATGAGCAGTTCTTC. Protein: CASRAQGGDEQFF.

The rearrangement uses TRBV28 and TRBJ2-5; 13 bases match TRBD2. V lost 6 bases to trimming and J lost 5 bases; unmatched junction nucleotides: 6. Germline CDR1 and CDR2: MDHEN and SYDVKM. The CDR3 runs to 15 residues. CDR3 sequence (DNA): TGTGCCAGCAGAAGGACTAGCGGGAGTCTGGAGACCCAGTACTTC. Residues: CASRRTSGSLETQYF.

V and J are TRBV11-2 and TRBJ1-4, with 10 bases aligning to TRBD1. The CDR3 contains 15 residues. CDR1 is SGHAT, CDR2 FQNNGV, per germline. The V and J ends lost 5 bases and 5 bases, in that order; junction bases with no gene match: 5. CDR3 in DNA: TGTGCCAGCAGCCCTCCGGGACAGGGGAATGAAAAACTGTTTTTT. Translating gives CASSPPGQGNEKLFF.

V is TRBV7-3 and J is TRBJ1-3; TRBD1 matches at 7 bases. The J segment lost 4 bases and the V segment lost 2 bases, leaving 5 bases of the junction unmatched. The CDR3 consists of 15 residues. Germline V gene data show CDR1 as SGHTA and CDR2 as FQGTGA. The CDR3 coding sequence is TGTGCCAGCAGCTTATCAGGGGGTTCAGGAAACACCATATATTTT. It translates to CASSLSGGSGNTIYF.

The chain uses TRBV6-5 and TRBJ1-4, with a weak D call TRBD1 (5 bases). CDR1 is MNHEY, CDR2 SVGAGI, per germline. CDR3 length: 16 amino acids. Trimming pared 0 bases from V and 3 bases from J, leaving 11 bases between. The CDR3 region has the DNA TGTGCCAGCAGTTACTCATGGAGGGGATCTAATGAAAAACTGTTTTTT. The encoded protein is CASSYSWRGSNEKLFF.

The chain joins TRBV4-1 to TRBJ1-4; D is uncertain. The CDR3 runs 15 residues. V lost 0 bases, J lost 6 bases, and 11 bases lay in between. Per germline, CDR1 MGHRA and CDR2 YSYEKL. The CDR3 reads CASSQDEAQDEKLFF. The CDR3, as DNA: TGCGCCAGCAGCCAAGATGAGGCGCAGGATGAAAAACTGTTTTTT.

V gene TRBV21-1 combines with J gene TRBJ2-7; TRBD1, the D gene given by the table, was not confirmed from the DNA. TRBV21-1 is termed a pseudogene. This CDR3 is 13 amino acids long. CDR3 DNA sequence: TGTGCCAGCAGCCCGGGACAGGTTATCGAGCAGTACTTC. It specifies CASSPGQVIEQYF.

The chain employs TRBV7-2 and TRBJ2-1; D is perhaps TRBD1 (6 bases). Germline V gives CDR1 SGHTA, CDR2 FQGNSA. The CDR3 spans 13 residues. The ends were cut back, 6 bases at V and 5 bases at J, with 11 bases in the middle. The CDR3 loop reads CASSTGPDNEQFF. The CDR3, as DNA: TGTGCCAGCAGTACAGGGCCCGACAATGAGCAGTTCTTC.

In this sample, this clone turned up once. This chain connects TRBV5-8 to TRBJ2-1, with 10 bases that match TRBD2. V shed 1 base, J shed 4 bases, and the junction held 2 bases outside the gene matches. Germline lookup yields CDR1 SGHTS and CDR2 YDEGEE. The CDR3 has 15 residues. The CDR3 protein is CASSLTSGKYNEQFF. CDR3 DNA: TGTGCCAGCAGCTTGACTAGCGGGAAGTACAATGAGCAGTTCTTC.

V gene TRBV11-2 combines with J gene TRBJ2-7, with D unresolved. Trimming cost V 5 bases and J 2 bases, with 13 bases left between them. Germline lookup yields CDR1 SGHAT and CDR2 FQNNGV. This CDR3 is built from 14 residues. CDR3 region: CASSVSALPYEQYF. The DNA for the CDR3 is TGTGCCAGCAGCGTCTCGGCACTACCCTACGAGCAGTACTTC.

The rearrangement uses TRBV6-5 and TRBJ2-7; 7 bases are shared with TRBD1. Germline CDR1 and CDR2: MNHEY and SVGAGI. This CDR3 region has 15 residues. The V and J ends lost 1 base and 4 bases, in that order; junction bases with no gene match: 7. The CDR3 sequence: CASSYLQGREYEQYF. The CDR3 DNA reads as TGTGCCAGCAGTTACTTACAGGGGCGAGAATACGAGCAGTACTTC.

The chain has TRBV2 and TRBJ1-1; 8 nucleotides match TRBD1. Germline V gene sequence: CDR1 SNHLY, CDR2 FYNNEI. The CDR3 runs 14 residues. The V and J ends lost 4 bases and 3 bases, in that order; junction bases with no gene match: 4. Here the CDR3 reads CASSATGEYTEAFF. The CDR3 nucleotides read TGTGCCAGCAGTGCGACAGGGGAATACACTGAAGCTTTCTTT.

The CDR3, as DNA: TGTGCCAGCAGTGAACTGTACGAGCAGTACTTC. Its protein product is CASSELYEQYF. The chain employs TRBV2 and TRBJ2-5; no reliable D call. Judging by the DNA end, TRBJ2-7 fits better; the J call may be wrong. Germline-derived CDR1 and CDR2 are SNHLY and FYNNEI. The length of the CDR3 is 11 residues.

This chain links TRBV19 with TRBJ2-7; D may be TRBD2 (6 bases). V was cut by 5 bases and J by 3 bases, with 23 bases left in between. This CDR3 is built from 17 residues. Germline V gene data show CDR1 as LNHDA and CDR2 as SQIVND (reference sequence). CDR3 residues: CASSALKVSGTGYEQYF. DNA for the CDR3: TGTGCCAGTAGTGCCCTAAAGGTTAGCGGAACGGGCTACGAGCAGTACTTC.